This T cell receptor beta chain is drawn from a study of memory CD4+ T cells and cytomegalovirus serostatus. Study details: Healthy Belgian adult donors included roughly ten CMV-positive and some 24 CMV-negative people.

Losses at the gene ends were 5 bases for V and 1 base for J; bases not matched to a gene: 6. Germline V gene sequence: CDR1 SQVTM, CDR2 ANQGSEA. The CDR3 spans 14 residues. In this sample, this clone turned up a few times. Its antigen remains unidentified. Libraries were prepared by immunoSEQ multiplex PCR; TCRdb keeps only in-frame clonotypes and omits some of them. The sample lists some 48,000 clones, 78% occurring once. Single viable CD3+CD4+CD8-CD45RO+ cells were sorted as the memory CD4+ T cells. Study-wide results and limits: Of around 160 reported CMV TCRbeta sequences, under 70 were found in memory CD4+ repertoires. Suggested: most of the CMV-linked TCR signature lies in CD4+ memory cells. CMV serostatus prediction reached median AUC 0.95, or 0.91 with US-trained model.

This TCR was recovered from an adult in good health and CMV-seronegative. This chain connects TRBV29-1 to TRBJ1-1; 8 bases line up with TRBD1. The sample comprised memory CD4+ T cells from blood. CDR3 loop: CSVRTGRGNTEAFF. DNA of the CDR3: TGCAGCGTTCGGACAGGGCGAGGGAACACTGAAGCTTTCTTT.